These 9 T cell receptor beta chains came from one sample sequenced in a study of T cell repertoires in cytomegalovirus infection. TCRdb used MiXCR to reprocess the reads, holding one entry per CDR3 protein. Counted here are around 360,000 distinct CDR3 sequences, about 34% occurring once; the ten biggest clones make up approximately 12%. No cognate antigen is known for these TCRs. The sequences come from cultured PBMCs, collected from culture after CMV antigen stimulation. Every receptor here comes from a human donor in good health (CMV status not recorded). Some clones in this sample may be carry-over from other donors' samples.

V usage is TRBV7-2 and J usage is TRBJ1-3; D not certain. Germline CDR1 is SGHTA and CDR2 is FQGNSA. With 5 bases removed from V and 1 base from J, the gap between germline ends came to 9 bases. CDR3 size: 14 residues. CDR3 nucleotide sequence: TGTGCCAGCAGCGCAAGGTTGTCTGGAAACACCATATATTTT. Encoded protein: CASSARLSGNTIYF. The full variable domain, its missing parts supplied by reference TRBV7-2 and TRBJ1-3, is GAGVSQSPSNKVTEKGKDVELRCDPISGHTALYWYRQSLGQGLEFLIYFQGNSAPDKSGLPSDRFSAERTGGSVSTLTIQRTQQEDSAVYLCASSARLSGNTIYFGEGSWLTVV.

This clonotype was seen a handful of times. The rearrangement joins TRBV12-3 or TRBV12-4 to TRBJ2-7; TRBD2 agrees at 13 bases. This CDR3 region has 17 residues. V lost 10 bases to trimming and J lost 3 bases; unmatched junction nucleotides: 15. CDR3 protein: CATFWWVGLAGVYEQYF. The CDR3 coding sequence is TGTGCCACGTTCTGGTGGGTCGGACTAGCGGGAGTCTACGAGCAGTACTTC.

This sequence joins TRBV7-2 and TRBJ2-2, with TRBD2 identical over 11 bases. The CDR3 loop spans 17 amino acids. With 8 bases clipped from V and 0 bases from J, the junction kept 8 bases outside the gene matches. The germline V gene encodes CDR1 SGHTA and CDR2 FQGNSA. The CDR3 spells CASSTSGRGANTGELFF. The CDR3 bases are TGTGCCAGCTCAACTAGCGGGAGAGGGGCGAACACCGGGGAGCTGTTTTTT.

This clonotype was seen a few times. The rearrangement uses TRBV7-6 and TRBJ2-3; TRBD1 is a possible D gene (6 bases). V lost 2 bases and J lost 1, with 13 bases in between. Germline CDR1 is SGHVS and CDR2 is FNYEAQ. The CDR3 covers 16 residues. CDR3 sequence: CASSLSGVSGTDTQYF. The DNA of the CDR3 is TGTGCCAGCAGCTTATCAGGGGTTTCGGGCACAGATACGCAGTATTTT.

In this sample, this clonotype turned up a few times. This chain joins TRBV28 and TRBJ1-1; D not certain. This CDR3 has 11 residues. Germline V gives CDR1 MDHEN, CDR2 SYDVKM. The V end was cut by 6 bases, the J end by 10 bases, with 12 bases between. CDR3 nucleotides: TGTGCCAGCAGCCCCGCCATAATAGCTTTCTTT. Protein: CASSPAIIAFF.

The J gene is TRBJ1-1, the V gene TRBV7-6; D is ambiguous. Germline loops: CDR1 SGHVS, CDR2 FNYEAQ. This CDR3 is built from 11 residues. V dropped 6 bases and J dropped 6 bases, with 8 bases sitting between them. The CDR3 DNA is TGTGCCAGCAGATCGAGCGCTGAAGCTTTCTTT. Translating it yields CASRSSAEAFF. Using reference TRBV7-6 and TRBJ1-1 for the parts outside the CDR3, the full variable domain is GAGVSQSPRYKVTKRGQDVALRCDPISGHVSLYWYRQALGQGPEFLTYFNYEAQQDKSGLPNDRFSAERPEGSISTLTIQRTEQRDSAMYRCASRSSAEAFFGQGTRLTVV.

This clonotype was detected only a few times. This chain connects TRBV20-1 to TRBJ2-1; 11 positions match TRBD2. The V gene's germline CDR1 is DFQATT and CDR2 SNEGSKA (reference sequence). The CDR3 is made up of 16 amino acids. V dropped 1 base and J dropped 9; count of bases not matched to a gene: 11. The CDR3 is CSARALGLAAGIEQFF. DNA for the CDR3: TGCAGTGCTAGAGCACTGGGACTAGCGGCTGGAATTGAGCAGTTCTTC.

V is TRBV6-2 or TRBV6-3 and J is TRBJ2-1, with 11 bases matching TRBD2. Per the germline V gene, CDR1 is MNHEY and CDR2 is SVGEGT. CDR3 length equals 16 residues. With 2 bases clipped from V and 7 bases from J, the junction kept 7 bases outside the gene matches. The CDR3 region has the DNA TGTGCCAGCAGTTACGCCACTAGCGGGAGATGGAATGAGCAGTTCTTC. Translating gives CASSYATSGRWNEQFF.

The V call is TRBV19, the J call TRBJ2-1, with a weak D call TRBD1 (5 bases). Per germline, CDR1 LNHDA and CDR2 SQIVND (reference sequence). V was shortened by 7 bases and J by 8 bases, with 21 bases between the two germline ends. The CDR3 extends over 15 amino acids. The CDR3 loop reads CASTPVAGYWDEQFF. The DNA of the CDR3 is TGTGCCAGTACCCCGGTGGCAGGGTATTGGGATGAGCAGTTCTTC.